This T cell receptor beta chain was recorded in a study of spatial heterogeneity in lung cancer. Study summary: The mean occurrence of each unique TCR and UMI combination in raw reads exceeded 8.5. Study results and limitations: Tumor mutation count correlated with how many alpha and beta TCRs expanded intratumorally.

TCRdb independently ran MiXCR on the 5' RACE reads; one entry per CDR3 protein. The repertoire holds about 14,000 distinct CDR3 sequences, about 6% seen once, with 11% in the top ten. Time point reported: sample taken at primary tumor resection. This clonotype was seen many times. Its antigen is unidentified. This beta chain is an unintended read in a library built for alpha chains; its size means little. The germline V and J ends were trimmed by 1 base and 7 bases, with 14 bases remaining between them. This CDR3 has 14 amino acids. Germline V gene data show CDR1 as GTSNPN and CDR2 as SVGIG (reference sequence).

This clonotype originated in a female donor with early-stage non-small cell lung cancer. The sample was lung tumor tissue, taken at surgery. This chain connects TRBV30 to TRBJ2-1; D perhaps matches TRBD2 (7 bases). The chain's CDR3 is CAWSGGGPVNEQFF. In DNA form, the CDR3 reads TGTGCCTGGAGTGGCGGGGGCCCGGTAAATGAGCAGTTCTTC.